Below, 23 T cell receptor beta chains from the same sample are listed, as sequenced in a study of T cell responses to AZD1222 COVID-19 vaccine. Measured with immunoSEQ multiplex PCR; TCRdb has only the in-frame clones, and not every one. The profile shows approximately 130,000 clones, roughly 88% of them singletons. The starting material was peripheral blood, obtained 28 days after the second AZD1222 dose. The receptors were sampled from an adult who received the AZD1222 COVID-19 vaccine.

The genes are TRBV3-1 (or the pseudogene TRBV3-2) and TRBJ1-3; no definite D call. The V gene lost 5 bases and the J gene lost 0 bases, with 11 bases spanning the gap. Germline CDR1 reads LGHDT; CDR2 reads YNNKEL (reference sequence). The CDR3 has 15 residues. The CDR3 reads CASSDGLNSGNTIYF. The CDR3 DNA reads TGTGCCAGCAGCGACGGACTAAACTCTGGAAACACCATATATTTT.

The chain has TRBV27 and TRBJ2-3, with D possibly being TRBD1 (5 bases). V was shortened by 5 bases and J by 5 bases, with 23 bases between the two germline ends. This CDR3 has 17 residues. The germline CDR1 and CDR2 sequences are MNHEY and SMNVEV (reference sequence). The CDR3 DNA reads TGTGCCAGCAGTCCAGGACCCTGGGGCGAAGAGGTAGATACGCAGTATTTT. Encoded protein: CASSPGPWGEEVDTQYF.

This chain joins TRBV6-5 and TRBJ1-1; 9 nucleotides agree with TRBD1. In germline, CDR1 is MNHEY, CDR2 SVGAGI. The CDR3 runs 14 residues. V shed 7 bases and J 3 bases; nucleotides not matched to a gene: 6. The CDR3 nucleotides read TGTGCCAGCACCATGGGACAGGGAGACACTGAAGCTTTCTTT. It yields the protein CASTMGQGDTEAFF.

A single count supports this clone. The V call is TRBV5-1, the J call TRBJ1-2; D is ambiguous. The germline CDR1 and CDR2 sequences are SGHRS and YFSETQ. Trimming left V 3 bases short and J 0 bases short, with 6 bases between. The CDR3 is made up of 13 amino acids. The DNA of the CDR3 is TGCGCCAGCAGCTCTTGGACTAACTATGGCTACACCTTC. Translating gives CASSSWTNYGYTF.

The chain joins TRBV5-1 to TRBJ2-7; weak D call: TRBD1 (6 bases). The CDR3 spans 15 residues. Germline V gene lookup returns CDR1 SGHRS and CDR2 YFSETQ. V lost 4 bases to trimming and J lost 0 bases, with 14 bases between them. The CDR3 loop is CASSPTGPSSYEQYF. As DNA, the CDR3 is TGCGCCAGCAGCCCGACAGGTCCCAGCTCCTACGAGCAGTACTTC.

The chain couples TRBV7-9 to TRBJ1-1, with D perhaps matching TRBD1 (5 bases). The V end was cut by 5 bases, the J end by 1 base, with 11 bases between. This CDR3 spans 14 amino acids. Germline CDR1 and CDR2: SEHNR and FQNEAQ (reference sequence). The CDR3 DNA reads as TGTGCCAGCAGCCCGGGGGGTGAGAACACTGAAGCTTTCTTT. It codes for CASSPGGENTEAFF.

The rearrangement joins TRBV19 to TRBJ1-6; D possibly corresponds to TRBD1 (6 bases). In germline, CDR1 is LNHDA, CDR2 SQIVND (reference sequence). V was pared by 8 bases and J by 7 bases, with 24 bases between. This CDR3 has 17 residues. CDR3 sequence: CASCTSTRTDENSPLHF. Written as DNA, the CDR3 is TGTGCCAGTTGCACATCCACCCGGACAGATGAAAATTCACCCCTCCACTTT.

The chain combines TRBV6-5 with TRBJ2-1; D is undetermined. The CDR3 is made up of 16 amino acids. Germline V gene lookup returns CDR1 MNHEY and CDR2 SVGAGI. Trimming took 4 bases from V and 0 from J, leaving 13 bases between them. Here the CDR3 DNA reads TGTGCCAGCAGTTTTAATCTAGTCCTCTCCTACAATGAGCAGTTCTTC. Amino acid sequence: CASSFNLVLSYNEQFF.

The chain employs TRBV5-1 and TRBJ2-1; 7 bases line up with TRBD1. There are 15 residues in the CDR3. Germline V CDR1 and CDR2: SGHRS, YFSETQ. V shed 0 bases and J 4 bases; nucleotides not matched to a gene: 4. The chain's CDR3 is CASSLGDRLYNEQFF. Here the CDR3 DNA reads TGCGCCAGCAGCTTGGGGGACAGACTATACAATGAGCAGTTCTTC.

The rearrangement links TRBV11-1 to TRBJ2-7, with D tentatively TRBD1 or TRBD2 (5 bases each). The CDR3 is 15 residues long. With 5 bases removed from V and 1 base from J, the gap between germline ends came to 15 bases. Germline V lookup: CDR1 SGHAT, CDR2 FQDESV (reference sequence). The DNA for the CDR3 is TGTGCCAGCAGCGTGAGACGGGACCCATCCTACGAGCAGTACTTC. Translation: CASSVRRDPSYEQYF.

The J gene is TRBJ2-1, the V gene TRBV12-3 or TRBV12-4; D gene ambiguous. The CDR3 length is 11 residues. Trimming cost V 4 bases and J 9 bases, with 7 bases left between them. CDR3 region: CASSSWGEQFF. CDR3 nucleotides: TGTGCCAGCAGTTCTTGGGGTGAGCAGTTCTTC.

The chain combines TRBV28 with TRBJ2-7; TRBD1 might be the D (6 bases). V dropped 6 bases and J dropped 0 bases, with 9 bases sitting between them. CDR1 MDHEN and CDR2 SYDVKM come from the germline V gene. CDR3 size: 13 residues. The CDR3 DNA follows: TGTGCCAGCAGCCAACAGGGCTCCTACGAGCAGTACTTC. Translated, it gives CASSQQGSYEQYF.

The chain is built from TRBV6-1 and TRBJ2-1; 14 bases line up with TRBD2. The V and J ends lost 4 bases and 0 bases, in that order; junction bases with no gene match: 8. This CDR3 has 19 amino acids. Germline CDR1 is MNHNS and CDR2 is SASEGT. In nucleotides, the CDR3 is TGTGCCAGCAGTGGACGGGGACTAGCGGGGGCAAGCTCCTACAATGAGCAGTTCTTC. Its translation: CASSGRGLAGASSYNEQFF.

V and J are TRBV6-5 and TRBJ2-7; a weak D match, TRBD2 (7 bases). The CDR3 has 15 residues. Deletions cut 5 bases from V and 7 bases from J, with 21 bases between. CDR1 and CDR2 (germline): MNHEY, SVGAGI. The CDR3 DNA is TGTGCCAGCAGTCCCACCCAATTAAGGGGGGGAGAGCAGTACTTC. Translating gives CASSPTQLRGGEQYF.

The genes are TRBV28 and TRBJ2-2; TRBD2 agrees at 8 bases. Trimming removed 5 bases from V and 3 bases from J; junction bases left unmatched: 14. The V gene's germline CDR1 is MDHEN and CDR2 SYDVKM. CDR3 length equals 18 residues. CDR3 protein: CASSKLAGRVTDTGELFF. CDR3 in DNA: TGTGCCAGCAGTAAGTTAGCGGGAAGGGTTACAGACACCGGGGAGCTGTTTTTT.

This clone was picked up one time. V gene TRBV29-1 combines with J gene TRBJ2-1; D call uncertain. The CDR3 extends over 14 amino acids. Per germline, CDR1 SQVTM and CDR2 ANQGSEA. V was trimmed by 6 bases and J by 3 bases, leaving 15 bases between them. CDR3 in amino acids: CSVDPFSSYNEQFF. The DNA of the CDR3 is TGCAGCGTAGACCCGTTCTCGAGCTACAATGAGCAGTTCTTC.

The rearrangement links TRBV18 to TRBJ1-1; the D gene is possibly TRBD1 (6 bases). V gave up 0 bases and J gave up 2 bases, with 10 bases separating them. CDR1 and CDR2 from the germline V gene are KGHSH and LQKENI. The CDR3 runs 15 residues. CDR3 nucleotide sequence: TGTGCCAGCTCACCACCATCCAGGGGCAACACTGAAGCTTTCTTT. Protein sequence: CASSPPSRGNTEAFF.

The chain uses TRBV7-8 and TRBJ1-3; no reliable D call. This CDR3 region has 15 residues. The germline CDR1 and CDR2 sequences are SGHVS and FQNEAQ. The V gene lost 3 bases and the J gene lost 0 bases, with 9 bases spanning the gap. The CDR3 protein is CASSFSGSSGNTIYF. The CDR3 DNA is TGTGCCAGCAGCTTTTCTGGGAGCTCTGGAAACACCATATATTTT.

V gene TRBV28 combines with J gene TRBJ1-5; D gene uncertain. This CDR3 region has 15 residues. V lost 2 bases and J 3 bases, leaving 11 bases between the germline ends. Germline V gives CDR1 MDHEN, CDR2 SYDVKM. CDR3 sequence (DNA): TGTGCCAGCAGTTTAAGTGGGTATCCCAATCAGCCCCAGCATTTT. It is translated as CASSLSGYPNQPQHF.

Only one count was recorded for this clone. CDR3 residues: CAISDRAPYEQYF. The CDR3 region has the DNA TGTGCCATCAGCGACAGGGCACCCTACGAGCAGTACTTC. The chain links TRBV10-3 to TRBJ2-7, with 7 bases that match TRBD1. Germline V gene lookup returns CDR1 ENHRY and CDR2 SYGVKD. The CDR3 has 13 amino acids. Trimming at V came to 6 bases and at J to 2 bases, leaving 4 bases not matched to a gene.

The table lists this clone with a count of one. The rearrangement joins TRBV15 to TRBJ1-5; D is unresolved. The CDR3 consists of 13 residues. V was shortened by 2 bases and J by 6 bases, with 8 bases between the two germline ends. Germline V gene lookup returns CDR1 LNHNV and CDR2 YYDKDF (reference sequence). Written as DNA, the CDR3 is TGTGCCACCAGCAGAAACTCCGGTCAGCCCCAGCATTTT. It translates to CATSRNSGQPQHF. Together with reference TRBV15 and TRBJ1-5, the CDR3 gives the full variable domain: DAMVIQNPRYQVTQFGKPVTLSCSQTLNHNVMYWYQQKSSQAPKLLFHYYDKDFNNEADTPDNFQSRRPNTSFCFLDIRSPGLGDTAMYLCATSRNSGQPQHFGDGTRLSIL.

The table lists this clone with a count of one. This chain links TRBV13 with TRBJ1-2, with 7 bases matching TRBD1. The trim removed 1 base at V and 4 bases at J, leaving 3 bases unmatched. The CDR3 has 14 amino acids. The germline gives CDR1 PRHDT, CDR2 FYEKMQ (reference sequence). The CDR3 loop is CASSLAGTVYGYTF. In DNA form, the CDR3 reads TGTGCCAGCAGCTTAGCCGGGACAGTCTATGGCTACACCTTC.

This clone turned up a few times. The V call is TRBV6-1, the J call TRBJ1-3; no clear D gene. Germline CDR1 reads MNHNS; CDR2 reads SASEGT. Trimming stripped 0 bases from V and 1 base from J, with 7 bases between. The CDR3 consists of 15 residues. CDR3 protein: CASSEARVSGNTIYF. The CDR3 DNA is TGTGCCAGCAGTGAAGCGAGGGTGTCTGGAAACACCATATATTTT.